The table lists the clone carrying this T cell receptor (beta chain) with a few counts. Its matching antigen is unknown. Construction of the TCRbeta library involved unique molecular identifiers. TCRdb itself ran the PCR reads through MiXCR, one entry per CDR3 protein. The top ten hold 29% of the sample, which has under 450,000 distinct CDR3 sequences, 15% to 20% seen once. The data are from a study of T-cell reconstitution after alpha-beta-depleted transplantation in children. V shed 5 bases and J 2 bases; nucleotides not matched to a gene: 6. Per germline, CDR1 MNHNS and CDR2 SASEGT. The CDR3 contains 16 residues. Findings and caveats of the study: Several hundred graft clones that had expanded were reportedly the source of alpha-beta T cells about two months after transplant. Certain patients had high TCRbeta diversity at day 60, and it came from recipient T cells and thymic progenitors that survived. When one year had passed after transplant, most T-cell counts and diversity came from newly produced T cells.

Sequencing was performed on PBMCs, mostly from graft donor cells, taken 360 days after TCRalphabeta/CD19-depleted stem cell transplant. The chain recombines TRBV6-1 with TRBJ2-7; 13 nucleotides agree with TRBD2. The origin of this receptor is a boy younger than two who had a stem cell transplant for Wiskott-Aldrich syndrome, so the T cells may come from the graft donor. The CDR3 region has the DNA TGTGCCAGCAGTAGGGGTACTAGCGGGAGGGCCTACGAGCAGTACTTC. The encoded protein is CASSRGTSGRAYEQYF.